The 16 T cell receptor beta chains in this list originate from one sample, sequenced in a study of T cells in Graves' hyperthyroidism and ophthalmopathy. TCR beta CDR3 region amplification was performed from RNA transcripts. HTBI primers drove first-round RT-PCR of the TCR CDR3. A single record per CDR3 protein comes from TCRdb applying MiXCR to the multiplex PCR reads. The sample records hundreds of thousands of distinct CDR3 sequences, more than 30% being singletons. The specimen was blood. Receptors originate from a man between 18 and 29 years old with Graves' hyperthyroidism.

This clonotype was seen at least ten times. The chain is built from TRBV24-1 and TRBJ2-2; D is tentatively TRBD1 or TRBD2 (6 bases each). The CDR3 extends over 17 amino acids. Per the germline V gene, CDR1 is KGHDR and CDR2 is SFDVKD. Trimming left V 6 bases short and J 3 bases short, with 19 bases between. CDR3 residues: CATSPTVGGFYTGELFF. For the CDR3, the DNA is TGTGCCACCAGTCCGACTGTGGGGGGCTTCTACACCGGGGAGCTGTTTTTT.

The rearrangement uses TRBV7-9 and TRBJ1-4, with D unresolved. Germline values: CDR1 SEHNR, CDR2 FQNEAQ (reference sequence). The CDR3 sequence is 16 residues long. V lost 5 bases, J lost 5 bases, and 18 bases lay in between. CDR3 in DNA: TGTGCCAGCAGCAACGGAGGTCAGCAAACAAATGAAAAACTGTTTTTT. Amino acid sequence: CASSNGGQQTNEKLFF.

The genes are TRBV25-1 and TRBJ2-7; TRBD1 aligns across 9 bases. V lost 7 bases, J lost 2 bases, and 9 bases stayed unmatched. The CDR3 extends over 15 amino acids. Germline CDR1 and CDR2: MGHDK and SYGVNS. Here the CDR3 reads CASNNRDRVPYEQYF. Written as DNA, the CDR3 is TGTGCCAGCAACAACCGGGACAGGGTACCCTACGAGCAGTACTTC.

A few counts support this clonotype. The chain combines TRBV5-1 with TRBJ1-3; unclear D gene. V shed 4 bases and J shed 0 bases, with 20 bases lying between them. The CDR3 is made up of 18 amino acids. CDR1 is SGHRS, CDR2 YFSETQ, per germline. The CDR3 coding sequence is TGCGCCAGCAGCCTATCGGGAACACCAACGAACTCTGGAAACACCATATATTTT. Its protein is CASSLSGTPTNSGNTIYF.

The J gene is TRBJ2-6, the V gene TRBV19; D remains unclear. The CDR3 has 14 residues. Germline assignment: CDR1 LNHDA and CDR2 SQIVND (reference sequence). The V gene lost 6 bases and the J gene lost 4 bases, with 10 bases spanning the gap. CDR3 sequence: CASSNRPGANVLTF. The CDR3 coding sequence is TGTGCCAGTAGCAACCGACCAGGGGCCAACGTCCTGACTTTC.

There are many counts of this clonotype. The rearrangement links TRBV20-1 to TRBJ2-7; TRBD2 matches 8 bases. This CDR3 is built from 13 residues. Germline V CDR1 and CDR2: DFQATT, SNEGSKA (reference sequence). The V segment lost 5 bases and the J segment 4 bases; nucleotides outside the gene matches: 7. CDR3 sequence: CSAGSGTLYEQYF. The CDR3, as DNA: TGCAGTGCTGGTAGCGGGACGCTTTACGAGCAGTACTTC.

This clonotype has a single count. V usage is TRBV2 and J usage is TRBJ1-6; tentatively, D is TRBD1 (6 bases). The V gene lost 7 bases and the J gene lost 7 bases, with 17 bases spanning the gap. Germline V gene lookup returns CDR1 SNHLY and CDR2 FYNNEI. The CDR3 runs to 15 residues. The CDR3: CASKLTGSPNSPLHF. Here the CDR3 DNA reads TGTGCCAGCAAGCTTACAGGGTCCCCGAATTCACCCCTCCACTTT. Variable domain in full (rest from reference TRBV2 and TRBJ1-6): EPEVTQTPSHQVTQMGQEVILRCVPISNHLYFYWYRQILGQKVEFLVSFYNNEISEKSEIFDDQFSVERPDGSNFTLKIRSTKLEDSAMYFCASKLTGSPNSPLHFGNGTRLTVT.

V gene TRBV2 combines with J gene TRBJ2-2; D gene uncertain. This CDR3 comprises 14 residues. Germline CDR1 SNHLY, CDR2 FYNNEI. With 4 bases removed from V and 3 bases from J, the gap between germline ends came to 9 bases. CDR3 nucleotide sequence: TGTGCCAGCAGTGCTAACCGGGACACCGGGGAGCTGTTTTTT. Translating it yields CASSANRDTGELFF.

V and J are TRBV29-1 and TRBJ2-7; no reliable D call. Germline assignment: CDR1 SQVTM and CDR2 ANQGSEA. With 8 bases removed from V and 2 bases from J, the gap between germline ends came to 10 bases. This CDR3 is built from 11 residues. CDR3: CSLTLAYEQYF. The CDR3 DNA follows: TGCAGCCTTACTCTAGCCTACGAGCAGTACTTC.

Regarding this clonotype: The CDR3 carries no conserved terminal phenylalanine or tryptophan, so it likely arises from a read error. The DNA is left out, because the CDR3 cannot be placed on it with certainty; the CDR3 is given as TCRdb lists it. V usage is TRBV10-3 and J usage is TRBJ1-1. Counting both end residues, the CDR3 totals 9 amino acids. Germline loops: CDR1 ENHRY, CDR2 SYGVKD. The CDR3 is CAISESTIG.

The chain links TRBV12-3 or TRBV12-4 to TRBJ1-5, with 9 bases matching TRBD1. The CDR3 runs 13 residues. Trimming at V came to 6 bases and at J to 6 bases, leaving 3 bases not matched to a gene. The CDR3 DNA sequence: TGTGCCAGCAGCCGACAGGGGGTTCAGCCCCAGCATTTT. Translated, it gives CASSRQGVQPQHF.

This clonotype was seen many times. The V and J genes are TRBV7-9 and TRBJ1-1, with D perhaps TRBD1 (6 bases). There are 13 residues in the CDR3. From germline, CDR1 is SEHNR and CDR2 FQNEAQ (reference sequence). This CDR3 is CAPSRTENTEAFF. In DNA form, the CDR3 reads TGTGCACCTTCGAGGACAGAGAACACTGAAGCTTTCTTT.

The genes are TRBV4-1 and TRBJ1-4, with D maybe TRBD1 (5 bases). CDR3 length: 14 amino acids. CDR1 is MGHRA and CDR2 is YSYEKL in the germline V gene. Trimming shortened V by 2 bases and J by 7 bases, and 11 bases separated the two germline ends. The CDR3 sequence: CASSQSGLSEKLFF. In nucleotides, the CDR3 is TGCGCCAGCAGCCAATCGGGACTAAGTGAAAAACTGTTTTTT.

The V gene is TRBV7-9, the J gene TRBJ2-2; D gene unclear. Germline V gives CDR1 SEHNR, CDR2 FQNEAQ (reference sequence). V lost 7 bases and J 1 base, leaving 4 bases between the germline ends. This CDR3 contains 12 residues. The chain's CDR3 is CASNVNTGELFF. In DNA form, the CDR3 reads TGTGCCAGCAACGTGAACACCGGGGAGCTGTTTTTT.

In DNA, the CDR3 is TGTGCCAGTTCCCTCGAGGCAGGCCAGTACTATGGCTACACCTTC. It is translated as CASSLEAGQYYGYTF. V is TRBV6-5 and J is TRBJ1-2; no clear D gene. With 9 bases removed from V and 3 bases from J, the gap between germline ends came to 20 bases. The CDR3 length is 15 residues. Germline V gene sequence: CDR1 MNHEY, CDR2 SVGAGI.

The J gene is TRBJ2-7, the V gene TRBV5-1, with unresolved D. The CDR3 covers 14 residues. CDR1 and CDR2 (germline): SGHRS, YFSETQ. Trimming stripped 3 bases from V and 3 bases from J, with 13 bases between. CDR3 in amino acids: CASSSEVANYEQYF. CDR3 nucleotides: TGCGCCAGCAGCTCCGAGGTGGCTAACTACGAGCAGTACTTC.